A selection of T cell receptor beta chains follows, all from one sample in a study of control samples from healthy donors and cancer patients. This table comes from immunoSEQ multiplex PCR, and its TCRdb copy is limited to in-frame clones, with some not included. Of about 110,000 clones detected, over 75% appear once; the ten largest clones hold less than 4%. Sequencing was performed on PBMCs. All receptors derive from a woman aged 60-75 years with lung cancer. Both conserved end residues are part of each CDR3. D genes are given only for firm matches. Only part of the rows carry a size: once, few, many, or a class if the clone is expanded.

d_call j_call v_call clone_size cdr3_nt cdr3_aa
NA TRBJ2-1 TRBV9 NA TGTGCCAGCAGCGTAGTGGGAGGACTTAGCTCCTACAATGAGCAGTTCTTC CASSVVGGLSSYNEQFF
NA TRBJ1-2 TRBV19 NA TGTGCCAGTAGTAGGGATGGTAGTTCTTATGGCTACACCTTC CASSRDGSSYGYTF
TRBD1 TRBJ1-2 TRBV7-2 NA TGTGCCAGCAGCTACCAGAGGAACAGGGGGTATGGCTACACCTTC CASSYQRNRGYGYTF
NA TRBJ2-7 TRBV18 NA TGTGCCAGCTCACCACCAGGGAACCCCTACGAGCAGTACTTC CASSPPGNPYEQYF
NA TRBJ1-2 TRBV6-1 NA TGTGCCAGCAGTGAACTACAGTTCTATGGCTACACCTTC CASSELQFYGYTF
NA TRBJ1-2 TRBV4-3 NA TGCGCCAGCAGCCAAGTCGGGGCCATTAACTATGGCTACACCTTC CASSQVGAINYGYTF
NA TRBJ1-3 TRBV6-5 NA TGTGCCAGCAGTTACTCGACAACCGAAAACACCATATATTTT CASSYSTTENTIYF
TRBD1 TRBJ1-3 TRBV7-2 NA TGTGCCAGCAGCTACCCGGGACAGACCTCTGGAAACACCATATATTTT CASSYPGQTSGNTIYF
NA TRBJ2-2 TRBV6-5 NA TGTGCCAGCAGTTACACCAGGGGGGACACCGGGGAGCTGTTTTTT CASSYTRGDTGELFF
TRBD1 TRBJ1-5 TRBV5-1 NA TGCGCCAGCAGCTTGGGACAGGGAGATCAGCCCCAGCATTTT CASSLGQGDQPQHF
NA TRBJ2-7 TRBV5-1 NA TGCGCCAGCAGCTTGCGGGTTAACTCCTACGAGCAGTACTTC CASSLRVNSYEQYF
TRBD1 TRBJ1-5 TRBV18 NA TGTGCCAGCTCACCGACAGGGGTTCAGCCCCAGCATTTT CASSPTGVQPQHF
TRBD2 TRBJ2-3 TRBV6-5 NA TGTGCCAGCAACTTACTAGCGGACACAGATACGCAGTATTTT CASNLLADTDTQYF
NA TRBJ2-7 TRBV5-1 NA TGCGCCAGCAGCTTCATGTCCAGGACTCTTTTCGACGAGCAGTACTTC CASSFMSRTLFDEQYF
TRBD1 TRBJ2-1 TRBV24-1 NA TGTGCCACCAGTGATTTGTCGGACAGGGGGCAACTTTACAATGAGCAGTTCTTC CATSDLSDRGQLYNEQFF
NA TRBJ1-5 TRBV2 NA TGTGCCAGCAGTGCGGTGGAGGAGGCCCAGCCCCAGCATTTT CASSAVEEAQPQHF
TRBD1 TRBJ2-5 TRBV6-2/TRBV6-3 NA TGTGCCAGCAGTGCGGGACAGGTTAACCAAGAGACCCAGTACTTC CASSAGQVNQETQYF
NA TRBJ1-5 TRBV7-2 many TGTGCCAGCAGCTTAGTTGGTGGGAATAGCAATCAGCCCCAGCATTTT CASSLVGGNSNQPQHF
NA TRBJ1-4 TRBV19 NA TGTGCCAGTACTAGGGGGGTGGATGAAAAACTGTTTTTT CASTRGVDEKLFF
NA TRBJ2-5 TRBV7-3 NA TGTGCCAGCAGCCCGGGGCTAGCGAACCAAGAGACCCAGTACTTC CASSPGLANQETQYF
NA TRBJ2-5 TRBV2 NA TGTGCCAGCAACCCGTGGCAAGAGACCCAGTACTTC CASNPWQETQYF
TRBD2 TRBJ2-7 TRBV4-2 few TGTGCCAGCTCTCCCGCGGGGGGCAGCGAGCAGTACTTC CASSPAGGSEQYF
NA TRBJ2-7 TRBV11-2 once TGTGCCAGCAGCCTGGGGGGGCTAACCTACGAGCAGTACTTC CASSLGGLTYEQYF
TRBD2 TRBJ2-3 TRBV7-7 NA TGTGCTAGCAGCAAGGGACTAGCGGGGGCAGATACGCAGTATTTT CASSKGLAGADTQYF
NA TRBJ1-2 TRBV18 NA TGTGCCAGCTCACCTGACGGACAGCCTTATGGCTACACCTTC CASSPDGQPYGYTF
NA TRBJ1-6 TRBV19 NA TGTGCCAGTAGTATTGTCGGGGTCGATAATTCACCCCTCCACTTT CASSIVGVDNSPLHF